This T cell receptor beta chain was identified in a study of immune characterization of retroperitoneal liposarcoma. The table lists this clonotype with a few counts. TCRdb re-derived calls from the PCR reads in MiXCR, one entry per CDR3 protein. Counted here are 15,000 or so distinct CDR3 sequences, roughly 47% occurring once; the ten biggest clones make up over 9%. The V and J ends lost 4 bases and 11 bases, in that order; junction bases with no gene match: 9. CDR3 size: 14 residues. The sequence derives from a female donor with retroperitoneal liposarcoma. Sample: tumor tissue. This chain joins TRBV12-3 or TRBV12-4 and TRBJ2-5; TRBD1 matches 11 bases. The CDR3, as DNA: TGTGCCAGCAGTTCTGGGACAGGGGGGTTGGGGCAGTACTTC. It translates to CASSSGTGGLGQYF.